The present T cell receptor (beta chain) was sequenced within a study of cytomegalovirus exposure and HLA in healthy donors. Whole-study context: The roughly 130 validation repertoires, a later analysis reported, used the same platform as the roughly 660 repertoires from the first cohort. Findings of the study overall: While the bulk of TCR sequences proved rare, some public TCRs turned up in many donors.

The J segment lost 3 bases and the V segment lost 9 bases, leaving 7 bases of the junction unmatched. The CDR3 runs to 14 residues. CDR1 and CDR2 from the germline V gene are MNHNS and SASEGT. The repertoire was sequenced with immunoSEQ multiplex PCR; TCRdb's copy has only in-frame clones and lacks some. The data hold about 360,000 clones, with 86% observed a single time. In its sample, this clone was seen a few times. Its antigen is undetermined. This TCR was recovered from a woman under 30 in good health and CMV-seronegative. This chain uses TRBV6-1 with TRBJ1-4; TRBD1 matches at 7 bases. The material sequenced was PBMCs. The DNA of the CDR3 is TGTGCCAGAGGGGGCGGGGGGCCTAATGAAAAACTGTTTTTT. Residues: CARGGGGPNEKLFF.